This T cell receptor beta chain emerged from a study of blood T cell repertoires in COVID-19. The CDR3 is 16 amino acids. Germline CDR1 MNHEY, CDR2 SMNVEV (reference sequence). The V gene end was trimmed by 5 bases and the J gene end by 4 bases; junction bases not matched to a gene: 9. This clone was observed a single time. Some clones are missing from TCRdb's copy, which holds only in-frame ones; the method was immunoSEQ multiplex PCR. Of nearly 90,000 clones in the sample, approximately 88% were seen once. Sequencing was done on a sample of peripheral blood. The chain uses TRBV27 and TRBJ2-1; 9 bases are shared with TRBD1. This receptor was taken from an older man with acute or convalescent COVID-19. CDR3 coding DNA: TGTGCCAGCAGTCCCCTGGGGACAGGGTTTTACAATGAGCAGTTCTTC. The encoded protein is CASSPLGTGFYNEQFF.